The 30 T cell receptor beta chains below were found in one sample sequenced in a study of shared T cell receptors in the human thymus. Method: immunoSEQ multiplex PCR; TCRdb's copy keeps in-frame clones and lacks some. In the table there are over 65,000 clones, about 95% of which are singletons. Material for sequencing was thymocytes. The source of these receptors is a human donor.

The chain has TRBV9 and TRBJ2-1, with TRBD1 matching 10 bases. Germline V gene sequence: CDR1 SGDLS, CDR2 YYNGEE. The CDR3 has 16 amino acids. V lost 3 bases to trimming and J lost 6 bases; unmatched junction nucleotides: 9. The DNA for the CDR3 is TGTGCCAGCAGCGCCCTGACAGGGGGCGCGGCCAATGAGCAGTTCTTC. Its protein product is CASSALTGGAANEQFF.

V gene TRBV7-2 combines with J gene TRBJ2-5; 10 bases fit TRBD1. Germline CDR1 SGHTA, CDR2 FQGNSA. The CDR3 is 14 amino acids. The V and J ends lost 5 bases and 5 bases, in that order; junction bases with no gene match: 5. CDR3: CASSRDRGLETQYF. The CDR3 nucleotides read TGTGCCAGCAGCCGGGACAGGGGTTTGGAGACCCAGTACTTC. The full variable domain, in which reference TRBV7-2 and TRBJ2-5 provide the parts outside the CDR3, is GAGVSQSPSNKVTEKGKDVELRCDPISGHTALYWYRQSLGQGLEFLIYFQGNSAPDKSGLPSDRFSAERTGGSVSTLTIQRTQQEDSAVYLCASSRDRGLETQYFGPGTRLLVL.

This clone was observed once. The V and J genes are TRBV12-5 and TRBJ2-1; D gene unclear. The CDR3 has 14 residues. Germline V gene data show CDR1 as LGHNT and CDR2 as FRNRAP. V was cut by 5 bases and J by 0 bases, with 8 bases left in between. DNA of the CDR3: TGTGCTAGTGGTGCGAAAAGCTCCTACAATGAGCAGTTCTTC. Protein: CASGAKSSYNEQFF.

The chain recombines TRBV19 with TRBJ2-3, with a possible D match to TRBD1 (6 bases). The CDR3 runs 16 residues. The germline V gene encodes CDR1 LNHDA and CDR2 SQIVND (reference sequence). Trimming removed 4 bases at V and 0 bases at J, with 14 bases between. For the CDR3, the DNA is TGTGCCAGTAGTACCACCTCAGGGGACAGCACAGATACGCAGTATTTT. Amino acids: CASSTTSGDSTDTQYF.

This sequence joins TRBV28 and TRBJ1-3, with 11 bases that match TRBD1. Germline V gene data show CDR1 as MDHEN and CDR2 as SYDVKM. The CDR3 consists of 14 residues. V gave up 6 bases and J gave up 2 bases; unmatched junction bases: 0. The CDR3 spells CASRGQGAGNTIYF. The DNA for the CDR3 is TGTGCCAGCAGGGGACAGGGGGCTGGAAACACCATATATTTT.

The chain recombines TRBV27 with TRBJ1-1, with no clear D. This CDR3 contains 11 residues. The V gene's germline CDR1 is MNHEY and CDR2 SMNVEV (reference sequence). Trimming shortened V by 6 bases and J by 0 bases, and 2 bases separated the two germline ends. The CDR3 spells CASRVNTEAFF. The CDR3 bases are TGTGCCAGCAGGGTGAACACTGAAGCTTTCTTT.

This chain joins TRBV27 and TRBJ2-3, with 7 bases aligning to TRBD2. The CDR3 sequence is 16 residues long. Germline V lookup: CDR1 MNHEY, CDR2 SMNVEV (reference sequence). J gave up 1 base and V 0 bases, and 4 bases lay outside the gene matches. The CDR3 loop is CASSLSGGGRTDTQYF. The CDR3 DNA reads TGTGCCAGCAGTTTATCTGGCGGGGGTCGCACAGATACGCAGTATTTT.

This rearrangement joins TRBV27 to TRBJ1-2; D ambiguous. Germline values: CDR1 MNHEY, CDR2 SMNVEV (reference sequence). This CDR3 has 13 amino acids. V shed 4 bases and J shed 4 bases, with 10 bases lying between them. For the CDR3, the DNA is TGTGCCAGCAGTTCCGCGGCCCGCTATGGCTACACCTTC. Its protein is CASSSAARYGYTF.

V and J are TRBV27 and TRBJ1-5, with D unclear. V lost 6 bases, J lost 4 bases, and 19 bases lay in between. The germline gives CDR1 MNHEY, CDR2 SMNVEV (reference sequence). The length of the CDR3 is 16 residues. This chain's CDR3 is CASRPAGTGINQPQHF. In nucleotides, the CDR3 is TGTGCCAGCAGGCCAGCGGGAACGGGGATAAATCAGCCCCAGCATTTT.

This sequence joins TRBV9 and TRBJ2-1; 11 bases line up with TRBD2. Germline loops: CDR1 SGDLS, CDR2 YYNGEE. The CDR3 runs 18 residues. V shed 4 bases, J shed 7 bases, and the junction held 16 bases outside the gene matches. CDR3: CASSLAARLAGGPNEQFF. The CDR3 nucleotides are TGTGCCAGCAGCCTCGCAGCTCGTTTAGCGGGGGGGCCTAATGAGCAGTTCTTC.

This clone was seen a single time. CDR3 in amino acids: CASSDGGLGNQPQHF. For the CDR3, the DNA is TGTGCCAGCAGTGATGGGGGCTTGGGCAATCAGCCCCAGCATTTT. The chain links TRBV6-1 to TRBJ1-5; D is possibly TRBD1 (6 bases). Germline lookup yields CDR1 MNHNS and CDR2 SASEGT. Trimming removed 3 bases from V and 2 bases from J, with 11 bases in between. This CDR3 contains 15 residues.

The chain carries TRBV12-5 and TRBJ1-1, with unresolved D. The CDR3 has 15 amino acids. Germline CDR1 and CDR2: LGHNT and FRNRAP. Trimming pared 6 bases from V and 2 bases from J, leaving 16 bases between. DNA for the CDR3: TGTGCTAGTGGGGATTCATATGGAGTTAACACTGAAGCTTTCTTT. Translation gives CASGDSYGVNTEAFF.

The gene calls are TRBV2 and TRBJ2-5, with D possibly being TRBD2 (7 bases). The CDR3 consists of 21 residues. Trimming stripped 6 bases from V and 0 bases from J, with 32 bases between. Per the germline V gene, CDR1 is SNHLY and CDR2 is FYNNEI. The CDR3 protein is CASRNRGGPFHYVMYQETQYF. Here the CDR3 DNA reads TGTGCCAGCAGAAACCGCGGGGGCCCATTCCATTACGTCATGTACCAAGAGACCCAGTACTTC.

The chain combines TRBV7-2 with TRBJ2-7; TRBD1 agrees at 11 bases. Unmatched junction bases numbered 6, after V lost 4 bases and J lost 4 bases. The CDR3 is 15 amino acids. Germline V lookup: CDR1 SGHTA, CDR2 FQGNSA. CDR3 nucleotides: TGTGCCAGCAGCTATTCGGGGGACAGGGGGTACGAGCAGTACTTC. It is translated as CASSYSGDRGYEQYF.

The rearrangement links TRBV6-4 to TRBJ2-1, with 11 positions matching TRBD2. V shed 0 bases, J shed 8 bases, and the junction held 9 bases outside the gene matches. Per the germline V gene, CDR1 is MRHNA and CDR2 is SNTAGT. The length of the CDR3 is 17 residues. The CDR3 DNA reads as TGTGCCAGCAGTGACTCACCGGGGACTAGCGGTGGGGATGAGCAGTTCTTC. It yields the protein CASSDSPGTSGGDEQFF.

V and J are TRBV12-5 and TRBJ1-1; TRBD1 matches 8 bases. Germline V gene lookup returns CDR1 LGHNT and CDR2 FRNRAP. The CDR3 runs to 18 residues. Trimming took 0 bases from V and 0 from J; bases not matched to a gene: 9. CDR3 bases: TGTGCTAGTGGTTTGGTATCTGGCAGGGGGCAGATGAACACTGAAGCTTTCTTT. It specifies CASGLVSGRGQMNTEAFF.

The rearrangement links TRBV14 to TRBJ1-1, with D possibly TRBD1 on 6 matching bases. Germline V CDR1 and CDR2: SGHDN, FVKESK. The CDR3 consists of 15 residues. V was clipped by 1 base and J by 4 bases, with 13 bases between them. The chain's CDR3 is CASSQGARGCTEAFF. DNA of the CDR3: TGTGCCAGCAGCCAAGGGGCCAGGGGTTGCACTGAAGCTTTCTTT.

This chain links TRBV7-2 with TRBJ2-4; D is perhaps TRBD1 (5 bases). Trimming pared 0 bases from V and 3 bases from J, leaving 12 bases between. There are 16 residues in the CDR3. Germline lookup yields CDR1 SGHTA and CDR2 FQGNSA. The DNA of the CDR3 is TGTGCCAGCAGCTTAGCGCCCCCCAGGGACAAAAACATTCAGTACTTC. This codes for CASSLAPPRDKNIQYF.

The CDR3 sequence: CASSLGLAGDAQYF. In nucleotides, the CDR3 is TGTGCCAGCAGTTTGGGGCTAGCGGGGGACGCCCAGTACTTC. The rearrangement joins TRBV27 to TRBJ2-5, with 10 positions matching TRBD2. The CDR3 is 14 amino acids. Per the germline V gene, CDR1 is MNHEY and CDR2 is SMNVEV (reference sequence). After removal of 3 bases from V and 9 bases from J, the junction contained 7 bases not matched to a gene.

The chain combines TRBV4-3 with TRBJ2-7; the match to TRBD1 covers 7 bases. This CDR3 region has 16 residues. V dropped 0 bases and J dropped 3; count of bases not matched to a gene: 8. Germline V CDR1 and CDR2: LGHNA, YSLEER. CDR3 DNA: TGCGCCAGCAGCCAAGACGGGACAGCGACCTACTACGAGCAGTACTTC. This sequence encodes CASSQDGTATYYEQYF.

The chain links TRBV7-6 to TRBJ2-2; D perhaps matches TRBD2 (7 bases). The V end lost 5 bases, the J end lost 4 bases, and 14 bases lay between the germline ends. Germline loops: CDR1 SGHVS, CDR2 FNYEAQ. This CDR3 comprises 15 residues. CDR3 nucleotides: TGTGCCAGCAGCCAGGAGGGGGGGGCCACCGGGGAGCTGTTTTTT. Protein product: CASSQEGGATGELFF.

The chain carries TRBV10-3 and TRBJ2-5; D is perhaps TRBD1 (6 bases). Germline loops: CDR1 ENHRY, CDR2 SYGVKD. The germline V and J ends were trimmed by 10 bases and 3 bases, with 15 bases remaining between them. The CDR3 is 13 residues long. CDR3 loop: CATQVPGEETQYF. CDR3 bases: TGTGCCACACAAGTCCCAGGGGAAGAGACCCAGTACTTC.

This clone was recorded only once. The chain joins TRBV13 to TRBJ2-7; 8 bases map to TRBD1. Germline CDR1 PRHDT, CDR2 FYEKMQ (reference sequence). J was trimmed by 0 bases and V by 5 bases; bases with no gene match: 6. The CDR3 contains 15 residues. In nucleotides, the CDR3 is TGTGCCAGCAGCATGGACAGGGATAGCTCCTACGAGCAGTACTTC. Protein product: CASSMDRDSSYEQYF.

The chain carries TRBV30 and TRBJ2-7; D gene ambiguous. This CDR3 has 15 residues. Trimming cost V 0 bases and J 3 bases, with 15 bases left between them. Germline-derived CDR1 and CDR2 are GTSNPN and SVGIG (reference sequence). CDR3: CAWSVYPRSNYEQYF. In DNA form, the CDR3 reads TGTGCCTGGAGTGTTTACCCCAGGTCCAACTACGAGCAGTACTTC.

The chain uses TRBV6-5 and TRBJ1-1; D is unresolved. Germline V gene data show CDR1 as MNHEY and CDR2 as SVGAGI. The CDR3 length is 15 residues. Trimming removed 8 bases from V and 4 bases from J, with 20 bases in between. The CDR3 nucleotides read TGTGCCAGCGGGCGGGTTCGTCCCCAGCGCACTGAAGCTTTCTTT. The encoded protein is CASGRVRPQRTEAFF.

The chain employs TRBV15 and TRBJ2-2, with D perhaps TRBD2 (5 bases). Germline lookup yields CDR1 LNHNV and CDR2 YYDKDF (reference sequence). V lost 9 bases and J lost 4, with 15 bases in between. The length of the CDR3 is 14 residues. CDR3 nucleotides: TGTGCCACGACCTCGGGGAGATCCACCGGGGAGCTGTTTTTT. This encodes CATTSGRSTGELFF.

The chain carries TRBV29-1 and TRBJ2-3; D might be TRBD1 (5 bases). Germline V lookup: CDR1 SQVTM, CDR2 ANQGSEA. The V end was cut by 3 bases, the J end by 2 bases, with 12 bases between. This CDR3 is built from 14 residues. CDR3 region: CSVEGLKITDTQYF. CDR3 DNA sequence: TGCAGCGTTGAGGGGCTCAAAATCACAGATACGCAGTATTTT.

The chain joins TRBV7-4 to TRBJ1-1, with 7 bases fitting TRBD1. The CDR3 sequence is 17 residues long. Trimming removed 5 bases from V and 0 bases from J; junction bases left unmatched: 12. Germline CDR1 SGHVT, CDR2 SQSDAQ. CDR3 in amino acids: CASSLALTGYMNTEAFF. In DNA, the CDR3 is TGTGCCAGCAGCCTGGCCCTGACAGGGTATATGAACACTGAAGCTTTCTTT.

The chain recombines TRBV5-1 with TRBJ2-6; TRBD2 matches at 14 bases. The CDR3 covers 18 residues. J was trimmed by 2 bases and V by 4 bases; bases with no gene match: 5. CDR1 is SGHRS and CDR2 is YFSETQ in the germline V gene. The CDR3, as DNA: TGCGCCAGCAGCGTGACTAGCGGGGGGGCAGCTGGGGCCAACGTCCTGACTTTC. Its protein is CASSVTSGGAAGANVLTF.

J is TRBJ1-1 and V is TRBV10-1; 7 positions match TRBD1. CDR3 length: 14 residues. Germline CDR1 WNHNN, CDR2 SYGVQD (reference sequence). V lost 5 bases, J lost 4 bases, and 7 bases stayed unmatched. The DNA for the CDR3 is TGCGCCAGCAGTCTCAGGACAGGTTTCACTGAAGCTTTCTTT. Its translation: CASSLRTGFTEAFF.